This T cell receptor (beta chain) was obtained from a study of sequential checkpoint blockade in melanoma. Treatment in this sample: randomized to nivolumab then ipilimumab (arm A) or the reverse (arm B). PBMC sorting kept live CD3+CD8+ cells without CD19 or CD56. Germline values: CDR1 SEHNR, CDR2 FQNEAQ (reference sequence). The CDR3 sequence is 11 residues long. With 6 bases removed from V and 7 bases from J, the gap between germline ends came to 7 bases. The method was immunoSEQ multiplex PCR; TCRdb's version includes in-frame clones alone and lacks a portion of them. The sample lists roughly 18,000 clones; 65% to 85% were seen once.

The clonotype was recovered from a human donor with melanoma. Source: CD8+ T cells sorted from blood (inferred from file names), taken from a patient given nivolumab and ipilimumab in sequence. The gene calls are TRBV7-9 and TRBJ2-1, with D possibly matching TRBD2 (6 bases). CDR3 coding DNA: TGTGCCAGCAGGACTAGTAATGAGCAGTTCTTC. Protein product: CASRTSNEQFF.